This T cell receptor (beta chain) is from a study of T cell responses to AZD1222 COVID-19 vaccine. This clone was seen only once. After removal of 5 bases from V and 4 bases from J, the junction contained 12 bases not matched to a gene. Germline V gene lookup returns CDR1 MGHDK and CDR2 SYGVNS. The CDR3 is 18 amino acids. Assay used: immunoSEQ multiplex PCR; TCRdb lists only in-frame clones, some missing. This table has some 140,000 clones, roughly 90% appearing once. The sequencing used peripheral blood, collected on day 0 of AZD1222 vaccination. The source is an adult in good health. The gene calls are TRBV25-1 and TRBJ2-1; 12 bases map to TRBD2. This chain's CDR3 is CASSLTSGRNLYYNEQFF. Written as DNA, the CDR3 is TGTGCCAGCAGTCTAACTAGCGGGAGGAACTTGTATTACAATGAGCAGTTCTTC.